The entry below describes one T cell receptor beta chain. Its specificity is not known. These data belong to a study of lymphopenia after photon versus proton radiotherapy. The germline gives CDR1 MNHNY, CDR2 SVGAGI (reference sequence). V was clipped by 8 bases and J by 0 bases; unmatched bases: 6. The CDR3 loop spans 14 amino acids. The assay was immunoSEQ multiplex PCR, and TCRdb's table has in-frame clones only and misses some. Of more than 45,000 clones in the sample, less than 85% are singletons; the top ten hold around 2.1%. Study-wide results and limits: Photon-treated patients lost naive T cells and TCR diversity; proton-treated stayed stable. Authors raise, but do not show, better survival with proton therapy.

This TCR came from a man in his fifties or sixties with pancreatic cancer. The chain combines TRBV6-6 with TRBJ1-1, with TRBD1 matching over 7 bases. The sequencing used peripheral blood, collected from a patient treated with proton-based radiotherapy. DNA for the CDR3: TGTGCCAGCTATACAGGGGAAATGAACACTGAAGCTTTCTTT. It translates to CASYTGEMNTEAFF.